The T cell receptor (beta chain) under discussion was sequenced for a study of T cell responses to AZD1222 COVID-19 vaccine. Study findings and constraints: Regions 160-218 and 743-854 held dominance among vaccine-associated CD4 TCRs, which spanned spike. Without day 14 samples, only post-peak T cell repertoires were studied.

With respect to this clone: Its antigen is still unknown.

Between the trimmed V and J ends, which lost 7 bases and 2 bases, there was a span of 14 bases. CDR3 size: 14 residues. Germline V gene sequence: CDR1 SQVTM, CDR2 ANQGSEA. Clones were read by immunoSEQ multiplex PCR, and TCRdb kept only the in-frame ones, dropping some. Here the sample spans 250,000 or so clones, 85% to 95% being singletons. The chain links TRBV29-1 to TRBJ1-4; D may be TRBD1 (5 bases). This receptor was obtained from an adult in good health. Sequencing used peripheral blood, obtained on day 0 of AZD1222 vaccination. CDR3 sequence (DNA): TGCAGCGCTATAAAACGGGGGACTAATGAAAAACTGTTTTTT. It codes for CSAIKRGTNEKLFF. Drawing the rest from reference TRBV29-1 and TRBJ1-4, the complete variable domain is SAVISQKPSRDICQRGTSLTIQCQVDSQVTMMFWYRQQPGQSLTLIATANQGSEATYESGFVIDKFPISRPNLTFSTLTVSNMSPEDSSIYLCSAIKRGTNEKLFFGSGTQLSVL.